This is a list of T cell receptor beta chains from one sample in a study of blood T cell repertoires in COVID-19. The assay was immunoSEQ multiplex PCR, and TCRdb's table has in-frame clones only and misses some. The table records 250,000 to 300,000 clones, under 90% of them present only once. Sequencing input: peripheral blood. Source of these receptors: a woman under 30 with acute or convalescent COVID-19. The CDR3 runs from the conserved cysteine through the conserved F or W. D genes are given only for firm matches. Clone size appears in some rows only: once, few, many, or a class for an expanded clone.

J gene | clone size | D gene | V gene | CDR3 protein | CDR3 DNA
TRBJ1-2 | few | NA | TRBV2 | CASTEQGTNYGYTF | TGTGCCAGCACCGAGCAGGGTACCAACTATGGCTACACCTTC
TRBJ1-6 | NA | TRBD1 | TRBV6-2/TRBV6-3 | CASSYRDRGNSPLHF | TGTGCCAGCAGTTACAGGGACAGGGGTAATTCACCCCTCCACTTT
TRBJ2-7 | NA | NA | TRBV13 | CASSLGLPGSSEQYF | TGTGCCAGCAGCTTAGGTCTCCCGGGGTCTTCCGAGCAGTACTTC
TRBJ2-1 | NA | TRBD2 | TRBV5-4 | CASSLGLAASYNEQFF | TGTGCCAGCAGCTTGGGACTAGCGGCCTCCTACAATGAGCAGTTCTTC
TRBJ1-3 | NA | NA | TRBV19 | CASTSQGSFGNTIYF | TGTGCCAGTACATCTCAGGGTTCTTTTGGAAACACCATATATTTT
TRBJ2-2 | NA | NA | TRBV5-5 | CASSLSGTGELFF | TGTGCCAGCAGCTTGTCGGGGACTGGGGAGCTGTTTTTT
TRBJ1-2 | few | NA | TRBV3-1/TRBV3-2 | CASSQEGGLGYTF | TGTGCCAGCAGCCAAGAAGGCGGCCTTGGCTACACCTTC
TRBJ2-1 | once | NA | TRBV7-6 | CASSFPRVGSYNEQFF | TGTGCCAGCAGCTTCCCCAGGGTGGGATCCTACAATGAGCAGTTCTTC
TRBJ2-7 | NA | NA | TRBV27 | CASSPDGPSYEQYF | TGTGCCAGCAGCCCGGATGGGCCCTCCTACGAGCAGTACTTC
TRBJ2-7 | NA | TRBD2 | TRBV27 | CASSVAGGVYEQYF | TGTGCCAGCAGCGTAGCGGGAGGGGTGTACGAGCAGTACTTC
TRBJ2-1 | NA | NA | TRBV4-3 | CASSQDEATSSYNEQFF | TGCGCCAGCAGCCAAGATGAGGCCACCAGCTCCTACAATGAGCAGTTCTTC
TRBJ1-4 | NA | TRBD1 | TRBV27 | CASSLGQFEKLFF | TGTGCCAGCAGTTTGGGACAGTTTGAAAAACTGTTTTTT
TRBJ2-5 | NA | NA | TRBV7-9 | CASSRRLETQYF | TGTGCCAGCAGCCGCAGACTAGAGACCCAGTACTTC
TRBJ2-1 | many | TRBD1 | TRBV3-1/TRBV3-2 | CASSIRTGGREQFF | TGTGCCAGCAGCATTCGGACAGGGGGCAGGGAGCAGTTCTTC
TRBJ1-3 | once | NA | TRBV3-1/TRBV3-2 | CASSPIISVLSGNTIYF | TGTGCCAGCAGCCCAATAATCAGCGTACTCTCTGGAAACACCATATATTTT
TRBJ1-2 | NA | NA | TRBV19 | CASSIVGGLFYGYTF | TGTGCCAGTAGTATAGTGGGGGGGCTTTTCTATGGCTACACCTTC
TRBJ2-7 | NA | NA | TRBV6-5 | CASTPDLLYEQYF | TGTGCCAGCACCCCGGACTTGTTGTACGAGCAGTACTTC
TRBJ2-7 | NA | TRBD2 | TRBV4-3 | CASSQGFAREFSYEQYF | TGCGCCAGCAGCCAAGGGTTCGCGCGGGAGTTCTCCTACGAGCAGTACTTC
TRBJ2-6 | many | NA | TRBV10-3 | CAIRDSSGANVLTF | TGTGCCATCCGGGACTCCTCTGGGGCCAACGTCCTGACTTTC
TRBJ2-1 | NA | TRBD2 | TRBV29-1 | CSVAGLAEGNEQFF | TGCAGCGTTGCAGGACTAGCGGAGGGCAATGAGCAGTTCTTC
TRBJ2-1 | NA | NA | TRBV16 | CASSRSTRESSQFF | TGTGCCAGCAGCCGCAGTACTAGGGAGTCTTCCCAGTTCTTC
TRBJ1-2 | NA | TRBD1 | TRBV5-1 | CASSLGQGASGNYGYTF | TGCGCCAGCAGCCTAGGACAGGGGGCGTCCGGCAACTATGGCTACACCTTC